The entry below describes one T cell receptor beta chain. Other DNA sequences of this sample code for an identical CDR3. Study processing details: Using reference gene primer amplification, nucleated cell counts were estimated. Produced via immunoSEQ multiplex PCR; TCRdb's table is partial and in-frame only. V and J calls and clone size are copied from that table; D and trimming were computed from the DNA. The table includes about 210,000 clones, 81% detected once. Cohort allocation depended upon clinical history that participants reported. The sample comes from a study of blood T cell repertoires in COVID-19. Study at large: Researchers got acute and convalescent COVID-19 samples from the United States, Italy and Spain.

Specimen: PBMCs or T cells enriched from blood (not recorded which). The TCR originated in a woman between 50 and 59 years old with acute COVID-19.

The CDR3 region is CASSPQSGSSYEQYF. In DNA, the CDR3 is TGTGCCAGCAGCCCCCAAAGCGGGAGTTCCTACGAGCAGTACTTC. This chain uses TRBV7-2 with TRBJ2-7; 8 bases match TRBD2. CDR1 is SGHTA, CDR2 FQGNSA, per germline. The CDR3 covers 15 residues. The trim removed 5 bases at V and 1 base at J, leaving 7 bases unmatched.